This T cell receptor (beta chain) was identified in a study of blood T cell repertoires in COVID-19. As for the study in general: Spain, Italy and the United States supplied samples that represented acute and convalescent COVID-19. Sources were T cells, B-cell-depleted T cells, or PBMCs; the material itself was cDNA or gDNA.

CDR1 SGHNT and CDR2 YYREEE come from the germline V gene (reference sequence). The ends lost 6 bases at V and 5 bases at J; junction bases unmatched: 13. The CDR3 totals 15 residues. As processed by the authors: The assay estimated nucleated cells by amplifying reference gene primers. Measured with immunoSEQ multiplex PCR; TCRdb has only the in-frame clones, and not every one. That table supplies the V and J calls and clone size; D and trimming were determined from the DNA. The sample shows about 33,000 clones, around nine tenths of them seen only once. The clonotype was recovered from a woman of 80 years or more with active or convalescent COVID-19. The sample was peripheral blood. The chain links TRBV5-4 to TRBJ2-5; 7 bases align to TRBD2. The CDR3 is CASTPSGEWRETQYF. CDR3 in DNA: TGTGCCAGCACCCCGAGCGGGGAGTGGAGGGAGACCCAGTACTTC.